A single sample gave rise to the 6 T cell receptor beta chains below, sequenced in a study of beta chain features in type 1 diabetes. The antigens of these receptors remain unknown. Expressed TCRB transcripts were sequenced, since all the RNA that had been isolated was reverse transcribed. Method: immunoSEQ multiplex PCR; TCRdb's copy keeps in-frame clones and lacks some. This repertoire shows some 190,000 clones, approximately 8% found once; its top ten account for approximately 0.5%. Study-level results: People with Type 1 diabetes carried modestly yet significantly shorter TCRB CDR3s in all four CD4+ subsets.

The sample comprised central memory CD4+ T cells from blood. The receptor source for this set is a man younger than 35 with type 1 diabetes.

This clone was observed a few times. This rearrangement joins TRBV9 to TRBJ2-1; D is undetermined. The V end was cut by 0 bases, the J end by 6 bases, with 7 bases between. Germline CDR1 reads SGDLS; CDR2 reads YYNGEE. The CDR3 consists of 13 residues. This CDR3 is CASSVASGNEQFF. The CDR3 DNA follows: TGTGCCAGCAGCGTAGCGTCCGGCAATGAGCAGTTCTTC.

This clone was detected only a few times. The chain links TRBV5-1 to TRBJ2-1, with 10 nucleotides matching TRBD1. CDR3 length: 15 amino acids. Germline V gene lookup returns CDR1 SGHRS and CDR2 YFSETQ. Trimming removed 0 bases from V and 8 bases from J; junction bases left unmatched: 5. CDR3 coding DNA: TGCGCCAGCAGCTTGGCCGGGACAGGGGAGGATGAGCAGTTCTTC. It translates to CASSLAGTGEDEQFF.

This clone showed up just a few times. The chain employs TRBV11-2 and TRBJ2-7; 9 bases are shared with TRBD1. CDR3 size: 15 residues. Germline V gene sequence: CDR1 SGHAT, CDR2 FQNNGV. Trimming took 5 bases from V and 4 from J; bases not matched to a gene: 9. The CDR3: CASSQNTGGRYEQYF. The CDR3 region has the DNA TGTGCCAGCAGCCAGAACACAGGGGGCCGGTACGAGCAGTACTTC.

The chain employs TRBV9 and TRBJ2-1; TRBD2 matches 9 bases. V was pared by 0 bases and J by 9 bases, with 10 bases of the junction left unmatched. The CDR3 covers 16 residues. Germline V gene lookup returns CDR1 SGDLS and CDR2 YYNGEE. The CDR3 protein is CASSVGGGRAVSEQFF. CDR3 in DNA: TGTGCCAGCAGCGTAGGAGGCGGGAGGGCCGTTAGTGAGCAGTTCTTC.

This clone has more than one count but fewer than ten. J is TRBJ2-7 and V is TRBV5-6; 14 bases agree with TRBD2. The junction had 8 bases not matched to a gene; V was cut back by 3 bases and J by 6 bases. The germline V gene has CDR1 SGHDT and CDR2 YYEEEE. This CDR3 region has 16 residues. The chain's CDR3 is CASSSGLAGVWGEQYF. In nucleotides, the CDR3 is TGTGCCAGCAGCTCGGGACTAGCGGGAGTCTGGGGCGAGCAGTACTTC.

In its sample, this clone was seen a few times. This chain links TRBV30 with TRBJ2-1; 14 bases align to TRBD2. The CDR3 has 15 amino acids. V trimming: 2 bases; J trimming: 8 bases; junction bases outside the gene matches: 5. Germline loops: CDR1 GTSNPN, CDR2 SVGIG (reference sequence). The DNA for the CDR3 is TGTGCCTGGAGTACGGGACTAGCGGGAGCGGATGAGCAGTTCTTC. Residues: CAWSTGLAGADEQFF.